Following are 12 T cell receptor beta chains from one sample sequenced in a study of identical twins. TCRdb re-called the 5' RACE reads with MiXCR, one entry per CDR3 protein. The data hold around 250,000 distinct CDR3 sequences, with roughly 12% observed a single time. The sample was also linked to a second study, of yellow fever vaccine responses in identical twins.

The sequenced sample consisted of memory (CD45RO+) T cells sorted from blood. All receptors come from a young woman in good health.

V usage is TRBV5-1 and J usage is TRBJ2-3; no firm D call. The CDR3 is 14 amino acids. Germline V gives CDR1 SGHRS, CDR2 YFSETQ. V lost 0 bases and J 2 bases, leaving 7 bases between the germline ends. The CDR3 sequence: CASSLGPPTDTQYF. DNA of the CDR3: TGCGCCAGCAGCTTGGGTCCTCCCACAGATACGCAGTATTTT.

This clonotype has more than one count but fewer than ten. The chain joins TRBV6-1 to TRBJ2-1; D perhaps matches TRBD2 (6 bases). CDR3 length: 14 residues. The V end was cut by 6 bases, the J end by 1 base, with 10 bases between. Looked up from germline, CDR1 is MNHNS and CDR2 is SASEGT. The CDR3, as DNA: TGTGCCAGCAGCCTAGCGAGGTCCTACAATGAGCAGTTCTTC. It specifies CASSLARSYNEQFF.

The chain is built from TRBV11-2 and TRBJ2-4, with a possible D match to TRBD1 (5 bases). The CDR3 consists of 13 residues. Germline CDR1 SGHAT, CDR2 FQNNGV. Trimming cost V 1 base and J 6 bases, with 7 bases left between them. The CDR3 DNA reads as TGTGCCAGCAGCTTAGTCAGGGCAAACATTCAGTACTTC. Translated: CASSLVRANIQYF.

The rearrangement links TRBV19 to TRBJ2-1; 8 bases map to TRBD1. V lost 5 bases, J lost 4 bases, and 10 bases stayed unmatched. Per germline, CDR1 LNHDA and CDR2 SQIVND (reference sequence). The length of the CDR3 is 16 residues. The CDR3 DNA follows: TGTGCCAGTAGTGGGCGAACAGGGGGATATTACAATGAGCAGTTCTTC. Protein sequence: CASSGRTGGYYNEQFF.

The chain recombines TRBV29-1 with TRBJ2-1; D not resolved. CDR3 length equals 13 residues. Germline V gene data show CDR1 as SQVTM and CDR2 as ANQGSEA. Trimming removed 8 bases from V and 3 bases from J, with 14 bases in between. The CDR3 reads CSLRDNNYNEQFF. Here the CDR3 DNA reads TGCAGCCTGAGAGACAACAACTACAATGAGCAGTTCTTC.

CDR3 residues: CASRLGQGVMGGHFLDETQYF. In DNA, the CDR3 is TGTGCCAGCAGGCTAGGACAGGGGGTTATGGGGGGTCATTTTTTAGACGAGACCCAGTACTTC. The chain joins TRBV6-2 or TRBV6-3 to TRBJ2-5, with 10 positions matching TRBD1. Germline assignment: CDR1 MNHEY and CDR2 SVGEGT. The CDR3 loop spans 21 amino acids. The trim removed 6 bases at V and 5 bases at J, leaving 27 bases unmatched.

The chain uses TRBV10-3 and TRBJ2-7; no definite D call. The V gene's germline CDR1 is ENHRY and CDR2 SYGVKD. The V and J ends lost 6 bases and 2 bases respectively, with 8 bases between them. This CDR3 region has 12 residues. Here the CDR3 reads CAISLTAYEQYF. The CDR3 DNA reads as TGTGCCATCAGCCTCACCGCCTACGAGCAGTACTTC.

In this sample, this clonotype turned up a few times. This chain connects TRBV28 to TRBJ1-5; 8 nucleotides match TRBD1. The CDR3 extends over 15 amino acids. V lost 3 bases and J lost 6; bases outside the gene matches: 7. Germline values: CDR1 MDHEN, CDR2 SYDVKM. Written as DNA, the CDR3 is TGTGCCAGCAGTTTTCAGGGGGCGCAGGCTCAGCCCCAGCATTTT. Translating it yields CASSFQGAQAQPQHF.

There are many counts of this clonotype. V is TRBV20-1 and J is TRBJ2-3, with D uncertain. The V end lost 0 bases, the J end lost 1 base, and 11 bases lay between the germline ends. Germline loops: CDR1 DFQATT, CDR2 SNEGSKA (reference sequence). The CDR3 extends over 15 amino acids. The CDR3 DNA is TGCAGTGCTAGAGATCCTACAGAGGGCACAGATACGCAGTATTTT. Translation: CSARDPTEGTDTQYF.

This clonotype showed up just a few times. The V gene is TRBV7-9, the J gene TRBJ2-7; unclear D gene. Germline CDR1 SEHNR, CDR2 FQNEAQ (reference sequence). The CDR3 extends over 14 amino acids. Trimming left V 1 base short and J 7 bases short, with 14 bases between. The CDR3 here is CASSLVGTLGEQYF. DNA for the CDR3: TGTGCCAGCAGCTTAGTTGGCACCTTAGGGGAGCAGTACTTC.

This clonotype turned up a few times. V usage is TRBV7-2 and J usage is TRBJ2-5; TRBD1 or TRBD2 may be the D gene (6 bases each). The CDR3 runs to 15 residues. V shed 5 bases and J shed 3 bases, with 16 bases lying between them. The germline CDR1 and CDR2 sequences are SGHTA and FQGNSA. The CDR3 DNA sequence: TGTGCCAGCAGCGCACAGGGTAGGGGGGAAGAGACCCAGTACTTC. The encoded protein is CASSAQGRGEETQYF.

This clonotype has a count of ten or more. This chain uses TRBV12-3 or TRBV12-4 with TRBJ2-1, with a possible D match to TRBD2 (6 bases). V was trimmed by 8 bases and J by 15 bases, leaving 17 bases between them. The CDR3 runs 11 residues. In DNA form, the CDR3 reads TGTGCCAGCGTCTCCGGGACTTCAATGTTCTTC. Translating it yields CASVSGTSMFF.